The 32 T cell receptor beta chains below come from one sample, sequenced in a study of blood T cell repertoires in COVID-19. TCRdb's copy holds only in-frame clones and misses some; the assay was immunoSEQ multiplex PCR. Found here are 150,000 to 200,000 clones, more than 75% of them singletons; the top ten hold about 3.5%. Source material: peripheral blood. The source of these receptors is a man between 65 and 85 years old with acute or convalescent COVID-19.

The rearrangement joins TRBV2 to TRBJ2-7; TRBD2 might be the D (5 bases). The CDR3 loop spans 12 amino acids. The germline V and J ends were trimmed by 7 bases and 7 bases, with 14 bases remaining between them. CDR1 is SNHLY, CDR2 FYNNEI, per germline. This CDR3 reads CASTPTEAEQYF. DNA for the CDR3: TGTGCCAGCACCCCAACGGAGGCAGAGCAGTACTTC.

This clone is a singleton in its sample. This sequence joins TRBV4-3 and TRBJ1-1; 7 bases are shared with TRBD1. After removal of 0 bases from V and 2 bases from J, the junction contained 9 bases not matched to a gene. The CDR3 has 17 amino acids. Germline values: CDR1 LGHNA, CDR2 YSLEER. CDR3: CASSQDRAGTVNTEAFF. DNA of the CDR3: TGCGCCAGCAGCCAAGACAGGGCGGGGACAGTAAACACTGAAGCTTTCTTT.

The chain joins TRBV4-1 to TRBJ2-5, with 7 bases that match TRBD2. The CDR3 runs to 16 residues. Germline V gives CDR1 MGHRA, CDR2 YSYEKL. Trimming removed 0 bases from V and 5 bases from J; junction bases left unmatched: 9. CDR3 sequence reads: CASSQDNLPGGETQYF. In nucleotides, the CDR3 is TGCGCCAGCAGCCAAGATAACCTGCCCGGGGGGGAGACCCAGTACTTC.

The gene calls are TRBV5-5 and TRBJ1-3; no clear D. The germline CDR1 and CDR2 sequences are SGHKS and YYEKEE (reference sequence). The CDR3 totals 15 residues. V shed 0 bases and J shed 4 bases, with 11 bases lying between them. CDR3 in amino acids: CASSLVPSRGNTIYF. Written as DNA, the CDR3 is TGTGCCAGCAGCTTGGTACCTTCGAGGGGAAACACCATATATTTT.

The chain couples TRBV10-3 to TRBJ2-1; 7 bases line up with TRBD2. Trimming removed 2 bases from V and 5 bases from J; junction bases left unmatched: 6. Germline CDR1 and CDR2: ENHRY and SYGVKD. The CDR3 covers 15 residues. The CDR3 DNA sequence: TGTGCCATCAGTGAGAAGGCGGGAGCCCACAATGAGCAGTTCTTC. Residues: CAISEKAGAHNEQFF.

The V gene is TRBV11-3, the J gene TRBJ2-5, with 8 bases identical to TRBD1. Trimming at V came to 3 bases and at J to 4 bases, leaving 1 base not matched to a gene. Germline loops: CDR1 SGHNT, CDR2 YENEEA. The CDR3 covers 13 residues. Written as DNA, the CDR3 is TGTGCCAGCAGCTTCCAGGGGGCAGAGACCCAGTACTTC. It specifies CASSFQGAETQYF.

J is TRBJ2-7 and V is TRBV9, with 7 bases fitting TRBD1. Germline values: CDR1 SGDLS, CDR2 YYNGEE. J was trimmed by 1 base and V by 2 bases; bases with no gene match: 3. The CDR3 spans 14 residues. Here the CDR3 DNA reads TGTGCCAGCAGCGTCGGGACAGTATCCTACGAGCAGTACTTC. Translating gives CASSVGTVSYEQYF.

This clone has only a few counts. A read error may produce the germline difference seen at one junction end. The chain has TRBV5-5 and TRBJ1-1; possibly TRBD1 for D (6 bases). CDR1 SGHKS and CDR2 YYEKEE come from the germline V gene (reference sequence). The CDR3 runs to 12 residues. The CDR3 reads CASSIRDTEAFF. In DNA form, the CDR3 reads TGTGCCAGCAGCATAAGGGACACGGAAGCTTTCTTT.

This sequence joins TRBV3-1 (or the pseudogene TRBV3-2) and TRBJ1-5; 7 bases fit TRBD1. From germline, CDR1 is LGHDT and CDR2 YNNKEL (reference sequence). V lost 2 bases, J lost 5 bases, and 3 bases stayed unmatched. CDR3 length equals 14 residues. The CDR3 region has the DNA TGTGCCAGCAGCCAATCAGGGGGGTATCAGCCCCAGCATTTT. It specifies CASSQSGGYQPQHF.

The chain employs TRBV9 and TRBJ2-7; D is unclear. V was trimmed by 0 bases and J by 1 base, leaving 14 bases between them. The length of the CDR3 is 16 residues. The germline V gene has CDR1 SGDLS and CDR2 YYNGEE. The CDR3 sequence is CASSVGVGGASYEQYF. As DNA, the CDR3 is TGTGCCAGCAGCGTAGGAGTCGGCGGCGCATCCTACGAGCAGTACTTC. Full variable domain (outside the CDR3, taken from reference TRBV9 and TRBJ2-7): DSGVTQTPKHLITATGQRVTLRCSPRSGDLSVYWYQQSLDQGLQFLIQYYNGEERAKGNILERFSAQQFPDLHSELNLSSLELGDSALYFCASSVGVGGASYEQYFGPGTRLTVT.

The rearrangement links TRBV6-1 to TRBJ2-7; D unresolved. The CDR3 is 16 amino acids. With 0 bases removed from V and 0 bases from J, the gap between germline ends came to 12 bases. CDR1 MNHNS and CDR2 SASEGT come from the germline V gene. The CDR3 protein is CASSEAVPWSSYEQYF. In DNA, the CDR3 is TGTGCCAGCAGTGAAGCGGTTCCGTGGAGCTCCTACGAGCAGTACTTC.

This sequence joins TRBV2 and TRBJ1-1, with 7 bases identical to TRBD1. This CDR3 spans 14 amino acids. Germline assignment: CDR1 SNHLY and CDR2 FYNNEI. V lost 7 bases to trimming and J lost 8 bases; unmatched junction nucleotides: 13. The CDR3, as DNA: TGTGCCAGCATTCCGACAGGGTATCGCTCGGAAGCTTTCTTT. The encoded protein is CASIPTGYRSEAFF.

The chain combines TRBV3-1 (or the pseudogene TRBV3-2) with TRBJ2-1, with TRBD2 identical over 7 bases. The length of the CDR3 is 17 residues. Per germline, CDR1 LGHDT and CDR2 YNNKEL (reference sequence). The V and J ends lost 0 bases and 3 bases, in that order; junction bases with no gene match: 8. CDR3 in amino acids: CASSQDSSSGLYNEQFF. CDR3 DNA sequence: TGTGCCAGCAGCCAAGATAGCTCTAGCGGTCTCTACAATGAGCAGTTCTTC.

This chain links TRBV25-1 with TRBJ2-1; D remains unclear. Germline CDR1 is MGHDK and CDR2 is SYGVNS. V was cut by 3 bases and J by 8 bases, with 11 bases left in between. This CDR3 comprises 13 residues. The CDR3 DNA follows: TGTGCCAGCAGTGACCCTCCCCGAGATGAGCAGTTCTTC. This codes for CASSDPPRDEQFF.

The gene calls are TRBV4-1 and TRBJ1-3, with no clear D. The CDR3 loop spans 16 amino acids. Germline values: CDR1 MGHRA, CDR2 YSYEKL. V was pared by 6 bases and J by 0 bases, with 15 bases between. The CDR3 is CASREQTRSSGNTIYF. CDR3 DNA sequence: TGCGCCAGCAGAGAACAGACCAGAAGCTCTGGAAACACCATATATTTT.

V is TRBV19 and J is TRBJ2-5; possibly TRBD2 for D (6 bases). CDR3 length: 15 amino acids. The germline gives CDR1 LNHDA, CDR2 SQIVND (reference sequence). Trimming cost V 6 bases and J 1 base, with 15 bases left between them. CDR3 DNA: TGTGCCAGTAGCGAACTCGGGACTCTCCAAGAGACCCAGTACTTC. Its protein is CASSELGTLQETQYF.

V is TRBV2 and J is TRBJ1-6, with 9 nucleotides matching TRBD1. The CDR3 covers 14 residues. Germline CDR1 reads SNHLY; CDR2 reads FYNNEI. Trimming removed 7 bases from V and 10 bases from J; junction bases left unmatched: 8. The CDR3 sequence is CASMGTGLWSPLHF. CDR3 nucleotides: TGTGCCAGCATGGGGACAGGGCTTTGGTCACCCCTCCACTTT.

The chain combines TRBV7-2 with TRBJ1-6, with 11 bases fitting TRBD1. The CDR3 is 16 amino acids. The ends lost 5 bases at V and 10 bases at J; junction bases unmatched: 10. CDR1 is SGHTA and CDR2 is FQGNSA in the germline V gene. The CDR3 loop is CASSREPGQGESPLHF. The CDR3 bases are TGTGCCAGCAGCCGCGAGCCGGGACAGGGGGAATCACCCCTCCACTTT.

As for this clone: One junction end does not reproduce the germline sequence, and a read error may be involved. V gene TRBV18 combines with J gene TRBJ2-5; the D is unclear. The length of the CDR3 is 13 residues. The germline gives CDR1 KGHSH, CDR2 LQKENI. CDR3 loop: CASSPAGIETQYF. CDR3 nucleotides: TGTGCCAGCTCACCGGCAGGAATCGAGACCCAATACTTC. Supplemented by reference TRBV18 and TRBJ2-5, the full variable domain reads NAGVMQNPRHLVRRRGQEARLRCSPMKGHSHVYWYRQLPEEGLKFMVYLQKENIIDESGMPKERFSAEFPKEGPSILRIQQVVRGDSAAYFCASSPAGIETQYFGPGTRLLVL.

The chain carries TRBV7-9 and TRBJ2-3; the match to TRBD2 covers 7 bases. CDR1 and CDR2 from the germline V gene are SEHNR and FQNEAQ (reference sequence). This CDR3 region has 14 residues. V dropped 5 bases and J dropped 0; count of bases not matched to a gene: 2. This CDR3 is CASSHSGSTDTQYF. The CDR3 DNA is TGTGCCAGCAGCCATAGCGGGAGCACAGATACGCAGTATTTT.

The J gene is TRBJ2-3, the V gene TRBV6-6; TRBD2 matches at 13 bases. Looked up from germline, CDR1 is MNHNY and CDR2 is SVGAGI (reference sequence). The CDR3 covers 15 residues. V lost 5 bases and J lost 9; bases outside the gene matches: 8. CDR3 residues: CASSRLAGGQLTQYF. DNA for the CDR3: TGTGCCAGCAGTCGACTAGCGGGGGGACAATTAACGCAGTATTTT.

CDR3 in DNA: TGTGCCAGCACCTCCGGACTAGCGGGCACCGGGGAGCTGTTTTTT. This sequence encodes CASTSGLAGTGELFF. This sequence joins TRBV6-5 and TRBJ2-2, with 11 nucleotides matching TRBD2. This CDR3 is built from 15 residues. The J segment lost 4 bases and the V segment lost 7 bases, leaving 5 bases of the junction unmatched. Germline values: CDR1 MNHEY, CDR2 SVGAGI.

The rearrangement links TRBV3-1 (or the pseudogene TRBV3-2) to TRBJ2-2; the match to TRBD2 covers 10 bases. In germline, CDR1 is LGHDT, CDR2 YNNKEL (reference sequence). V gave up 3 bases and J gave up 14 bases; unmatched junction bases: 9. The CDR3 covers 14 residues. CDR3 loop: CASSQREAGGLLFF. CDR3 nucleotide sequence: TGTGCCAGCAGCCAGAGGGAAGCGGGAGGGCTTCTGTTTTTT.

The gene calls are TRBV13 and TRBJ2-3; unclear D gene. The CDR3 is 13 residues long. Trimming shortened V by 2 bases and J by 2 bases, and 5 bases separated the two germline ends. Germline-derived CDR1 and CDR2 are PRHDT and FYEKMQ (reference sequence). This CDR3 reads CASSLRPTDTQYF. Written as DNA, the CDR3 is TGTGCCAGCAGCTTACGTCCCACAGATACGCAGTATTTT.

The chain is built from TRBV27 and TRBJ1-4; possible D gene TRBD1, 6 bases. Germline CDR1 is MNHEY and CDR2 is SMNVEV (reference sequence). Trimming took 1 base from V and 2 from J, leaving 8 bases between them. The CDR3 contains 15 residues. CDR3 in amino acids: CASSLLGATNEKLFF. Here the CDR3 DNA reads TGTGCCAGCAGTTTATTGGGGGCTACTAATGAAAAACTGTTTTTT.

The J gene is TRBJ1-2, the V gene TRBV12-5; 8 nucleotides align to TRBD1. V was clipped by 3 bases and J by 4 bases; unmatched bases: 10. The CDR3 is made up of 16 amino acids. Germline V CDR1 and CDR2: LGHNT, FRNRAP. The CDR3 DNA sequence: TGTGCTAGTGGTTTCGTAACAGGGGGTGAACCCTATGGCTACACCTTC. This translates into CASGFVTGGEPYGYTF. The full variable domain, completed using reference TRBV12-5 and TRBJ1-2, is DARVTQTPRHKVTEMGQEVTMRCQPILGHNTVFWYRQTMMQGLELLAYFRNRAPLDDSGMPKDRFSAEMPDATLATLKIQPSEPRDSAVYFCASGFVTGGEPYGYTFGSGTRLTVV.

The chain is built from TRBV5-1 and TRBJ1-1; 7 nucleotides agree with TRBD1. V shed 0 bases, J shed 5 bases, and the junction held 4 bases outside the gene matches. This CDR3 region has 14 residues. Per germline, CDR1 SGHRS and CDR2 YFSETQ. In DNA form, the CDR3 reads TGCGCCAGCAGCTTGGGACAGGGTCGAACTGAAGCTTTCTTT. It encodes CASSLGQGRTEAFF. The whole variable domain, filled in from reference TRBV5-1 and TRBJ1-1, reads KAGVTQTPRYLIKTRGQQVTLSCSPISGHRSVSWYQQTPGQGLQFLFEYFSETQRNKGNFPGRFSGRQFSNSRSEMNVSTLELGDSALYLCASSLGQGRTEAFFGQGTRLTVV.

V is TRBV5-5 and J is TRBJ2-2, with D possibly being TRBD1 (6 bases). Germline CDR1 reads SGHKS; CDR2 reads YYEKEE (reference sequence). CDR3 size: 14 residues. Trimming cost V 7 bases and J 2 bases, with 12 bases left between them. CDR3 region: CASRGQYNTGELFF. The CDR3, as DNA: TGTGCCAGCCGCGGACAGTACAACACCGGGGAGCTGTTTTTT.

This chain connects TRBV28 to TRBJ1-2, with 9 nucleotides matching TRBD1. The length of the CDR3 is 14 residues. Germline-derived CDR1 and CDR2 are MDHEN and SYDVKM. V was clipped by 4 bases and J by 5 bases; unmatched bases: 5. The CDR3 nucleotides are TGTGCCAGCAGTTCCCCGGGACAGGGATATGGCTACACCTTC. Protein sequence: CASSSPGQGYGYTF.

This chain connects TRBV6-2 or TRBV6-3 to TRBJ2-3, with TRBD1 as a possible D gene (5 bases). V gave up 2 bases and J gave up 0 bases, with 9 bases separating them. The CDR3 has 15 residues. The germline V gene has CDR1 MNHEY and CDR2 SVGEGT. CDR3 loop: CASSYGGASTDTQYF. CDR3 sequence (DNA): TGTGCCAGCAGTTACGGTGGGGCTAGCACAGATACGCAGTATTTT.

The chain joins TRBV4-3 to TRBJ2-3; 13 bases fit TRBD2. Germline assignment: CDR1 LGHNA and CDR2 YSLEER. The CDR3 is 17 amino acids. V shed 1 base, J shed 4 bases, and the junction held 5 bases outside the gene matches. Here the CDR3 reads CASSQGPLAGGSDTQYF. The CDR3 coding sequence is TGCGCCAGCAGCCAAGGACCACTAGCGGGGGGGTCAGATACGCAGTATTTT.

V is TRBV2 and J is TRBJ1-6; D unresolved. Germline V CDR1 and CDR2: SNHLY, FYNNEI. Trimming left V 7 bases short and J 3 bases short, with 7 bases between. CDR3 length equals 13 residues. The CDR3 loop reads CASTVDYNSPLHF. As DNA, the CDR3 is TGTGCCAGCACGGTAGACTATAATTCACCCCTCCACTTT.